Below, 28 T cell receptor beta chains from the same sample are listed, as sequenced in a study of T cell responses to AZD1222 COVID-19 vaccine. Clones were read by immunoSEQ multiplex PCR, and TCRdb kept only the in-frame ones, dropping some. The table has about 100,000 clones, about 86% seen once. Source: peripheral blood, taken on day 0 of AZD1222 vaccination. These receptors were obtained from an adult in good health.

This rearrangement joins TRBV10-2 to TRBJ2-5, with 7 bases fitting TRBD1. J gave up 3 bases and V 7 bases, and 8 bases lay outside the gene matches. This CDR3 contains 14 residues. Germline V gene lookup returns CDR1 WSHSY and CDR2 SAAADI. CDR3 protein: CASTPGQREETQYF. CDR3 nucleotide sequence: TGCGCCAGCACTCCGGGACAGAGAGAAGAGACCCAGTACTTC.

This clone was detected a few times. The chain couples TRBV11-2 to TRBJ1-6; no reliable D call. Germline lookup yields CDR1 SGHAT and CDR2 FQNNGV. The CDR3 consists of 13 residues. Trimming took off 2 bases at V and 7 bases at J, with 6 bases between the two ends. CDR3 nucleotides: TGTGCCAGCAGCTTACACAGCAATTCACCCCTCCACTTT. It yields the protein CASSLHSNSPLHF.

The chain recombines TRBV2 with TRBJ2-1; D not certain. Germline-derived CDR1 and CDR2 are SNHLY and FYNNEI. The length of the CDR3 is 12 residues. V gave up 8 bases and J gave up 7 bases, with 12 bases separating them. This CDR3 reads CASQFTGNEQFF. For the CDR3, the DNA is TGTGCCAGCCAGTTCACCGGGAATGAGCAGTTCTTC.

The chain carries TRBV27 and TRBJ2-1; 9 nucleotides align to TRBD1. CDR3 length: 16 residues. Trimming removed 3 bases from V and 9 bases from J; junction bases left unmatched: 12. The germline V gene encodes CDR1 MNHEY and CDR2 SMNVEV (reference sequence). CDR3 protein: CASSLSGTGPWVEQFF. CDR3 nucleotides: TGTGCCAGCAGTTTGTCCGGGACAGGGCCCTGGGTTGAGCAGTTCTTC.

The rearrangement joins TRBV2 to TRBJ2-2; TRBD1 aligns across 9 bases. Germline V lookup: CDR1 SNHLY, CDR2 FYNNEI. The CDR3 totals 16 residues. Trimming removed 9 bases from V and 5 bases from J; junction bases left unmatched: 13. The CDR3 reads CASLTPGQGGTGELFF. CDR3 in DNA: TGTGCCAGTCTAACACCGGGACAGGGTGGAACCGGGGAGCTGTTTTTT.

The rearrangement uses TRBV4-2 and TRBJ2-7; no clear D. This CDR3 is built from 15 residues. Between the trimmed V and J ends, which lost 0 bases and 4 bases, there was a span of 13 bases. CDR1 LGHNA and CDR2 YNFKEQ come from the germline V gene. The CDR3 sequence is CASSQDRANQYEQYF. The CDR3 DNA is TGTGCCAGCAGCCAAGATCGGGCCAACCAGTACGAGCAGTACTTC.

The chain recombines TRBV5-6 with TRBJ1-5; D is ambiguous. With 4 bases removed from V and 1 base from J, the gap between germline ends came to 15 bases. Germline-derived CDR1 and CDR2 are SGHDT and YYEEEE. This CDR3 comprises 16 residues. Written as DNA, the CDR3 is TGTGCCAGCAGCGACCGAGGGCTCGCCAGCAATCAGCCCCAGCATTTT. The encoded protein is CASSDRGLASNQPQHF.

CDR3 protein: CASSFFSGFGIYEQYF. The CDR3, as DNA: TGTGCCAGCAGCTTTTTTAGCGGGTTTGGGATATACGAGCAGTACTTC. The J gene is TRBJ2-7, the V gene TRBV5-5; 7 bases agree with TRBD2. V lost 2 bases to trimming and J lost 4 bases; unmatched junction nucleotides: 12. CDR1 is SGHKS and CDR2 is YYEKEE in the germline V gene (reference sequence). The CDR3 has 16 amino acids.

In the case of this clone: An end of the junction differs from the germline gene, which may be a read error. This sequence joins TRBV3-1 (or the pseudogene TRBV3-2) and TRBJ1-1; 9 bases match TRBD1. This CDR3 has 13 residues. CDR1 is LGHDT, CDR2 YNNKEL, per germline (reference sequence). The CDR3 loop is CASSLGQGTAAFF. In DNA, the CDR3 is TGTGCCAGCAGCCTGGGACAGGGTACTGCAGCTTTCTTT.

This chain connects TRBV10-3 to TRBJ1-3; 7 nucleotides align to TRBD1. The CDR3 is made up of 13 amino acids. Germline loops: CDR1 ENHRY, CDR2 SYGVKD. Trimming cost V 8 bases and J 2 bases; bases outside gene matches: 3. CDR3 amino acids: CAIAQGTGNTIYF. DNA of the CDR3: TGTGCCATCGCACAGGGGACTGGAAACACCATATATTTT.

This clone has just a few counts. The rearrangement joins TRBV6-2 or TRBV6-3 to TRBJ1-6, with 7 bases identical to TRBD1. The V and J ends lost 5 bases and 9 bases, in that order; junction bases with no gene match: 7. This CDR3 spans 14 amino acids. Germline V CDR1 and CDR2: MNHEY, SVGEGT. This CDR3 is CASSQQGMGSPLHF. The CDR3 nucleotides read TGTGCCAGCAGTCAACAGGGGATGGGTTCACCCCTCCACTTT.

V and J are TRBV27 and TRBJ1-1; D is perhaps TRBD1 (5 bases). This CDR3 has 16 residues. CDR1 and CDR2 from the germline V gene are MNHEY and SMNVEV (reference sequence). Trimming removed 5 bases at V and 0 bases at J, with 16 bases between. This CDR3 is CASSARDATMNTEAFF. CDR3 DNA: TGTGCCAGCAGTGCAAGGGACGCAACCATGAACACTGAAGCTTTCTTT.

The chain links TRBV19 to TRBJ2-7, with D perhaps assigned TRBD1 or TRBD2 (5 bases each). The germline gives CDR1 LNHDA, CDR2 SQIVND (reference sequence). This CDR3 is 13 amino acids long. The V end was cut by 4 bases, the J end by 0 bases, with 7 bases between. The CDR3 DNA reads TGTGCCAGTAGTAGGGGGATCTCCTACGAGCAGTACTTC. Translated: CASSRGISYEQYF.

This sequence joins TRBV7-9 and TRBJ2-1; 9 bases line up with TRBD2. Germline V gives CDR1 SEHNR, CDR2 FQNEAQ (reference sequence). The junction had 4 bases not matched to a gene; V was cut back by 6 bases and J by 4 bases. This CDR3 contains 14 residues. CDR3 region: CASRITSGYNEQFF. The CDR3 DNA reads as TGTGCCAGCAGGATTACTAGCGGGTACAATGAGCAGTTCTTC.

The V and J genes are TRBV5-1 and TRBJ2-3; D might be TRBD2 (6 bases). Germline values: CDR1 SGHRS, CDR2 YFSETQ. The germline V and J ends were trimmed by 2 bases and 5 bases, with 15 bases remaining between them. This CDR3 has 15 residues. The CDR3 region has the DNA TGCGCCAGCAGCTTTGGGGCGGGGAGACTAGATACGCAGTATTTT. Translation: CASSFGAGRLDTQYF. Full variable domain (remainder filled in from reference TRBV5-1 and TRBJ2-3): KAGVTQTPRYLIKTRGQQVTLSCSPISGHRSVSWYQQTPGQGLQFLFEYFSETQRNKGNFPGRFSGRQFSNSRSEMNVSTLELGDSALYLCASSFGAGRLDTQYFGPGTRLTVL.

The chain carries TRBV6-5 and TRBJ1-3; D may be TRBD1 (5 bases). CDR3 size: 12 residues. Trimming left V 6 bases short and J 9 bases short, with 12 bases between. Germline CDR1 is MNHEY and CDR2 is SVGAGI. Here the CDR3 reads CASRPGPATIYF. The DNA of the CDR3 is TGTGCCAGCAGGCCAGGGCCCGCCACCATATATTTT.

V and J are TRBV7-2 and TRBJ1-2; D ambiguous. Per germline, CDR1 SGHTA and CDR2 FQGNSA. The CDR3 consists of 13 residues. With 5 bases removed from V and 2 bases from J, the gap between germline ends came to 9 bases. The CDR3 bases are TGTGCCAGCAGCCAGGACGGAAACTATGGCTACACCTTC. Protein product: CASSQDGNYGYTF.

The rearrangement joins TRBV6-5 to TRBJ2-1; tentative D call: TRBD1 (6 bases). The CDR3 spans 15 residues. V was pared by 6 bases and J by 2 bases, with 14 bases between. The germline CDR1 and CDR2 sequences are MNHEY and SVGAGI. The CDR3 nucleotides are TGTGCCAGCAGACCCACAGGGAACCCCTACAATGAGCAGTTCTTC. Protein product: CASRPTGNPYNEQFF.

Here the CDR3 DNA reads TGTGCCAGTAGTATATGGGCTAGCTCCAATGAGCAGTTCTTC. Translated, it gives CASSIWASSNEQFF. The J gene is TRBJ2-1, the V gene TRBV19; D perhaps matches TRBD2 (5 bases). The CDR3 covers 14 residues. V was trimmed by 2 bases and J by 6 bases, leaving 11 bases between them. Germline CDR1 is LNHDA and CDR2 is SQIVND (reference sequence).

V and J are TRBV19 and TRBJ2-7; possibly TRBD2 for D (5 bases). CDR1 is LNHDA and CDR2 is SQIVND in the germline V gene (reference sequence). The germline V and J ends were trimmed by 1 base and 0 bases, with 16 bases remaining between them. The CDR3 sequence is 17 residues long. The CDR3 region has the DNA TGTGCCAGTAGTATAGTTCATTCGGGGAGAAACTCCTACGAGCAGTACTTC. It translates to CASSIVHSGRNSYEQYF.

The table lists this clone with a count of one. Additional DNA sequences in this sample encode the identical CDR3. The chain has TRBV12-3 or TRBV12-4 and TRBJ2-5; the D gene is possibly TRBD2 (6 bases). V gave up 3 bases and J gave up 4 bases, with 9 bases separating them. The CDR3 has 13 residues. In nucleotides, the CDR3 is TGTGCCAGCAGTTTGCGGGGAGGAGAGACCCAGTACTTC. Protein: CASSLRGGETQYF.

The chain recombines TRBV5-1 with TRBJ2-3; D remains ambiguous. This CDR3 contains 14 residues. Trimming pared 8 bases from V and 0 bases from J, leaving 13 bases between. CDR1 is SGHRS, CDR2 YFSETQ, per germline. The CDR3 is CARAPPPSTDTQYF. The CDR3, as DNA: TGCGCCAGAGCCCCCCCACCTAGCACAGATACGCAGTATTTT. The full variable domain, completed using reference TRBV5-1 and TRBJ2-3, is KAGVTQTPRYLIKTRGQQVTLSCSPISGHRSVSWYQQTPGQGLQFLFEYFSETQRNKGNFPGRFSGRQFSNSRSEMNVSTLELGDSALYLCARAPPPSTDTQYFGPGTRLTVL.

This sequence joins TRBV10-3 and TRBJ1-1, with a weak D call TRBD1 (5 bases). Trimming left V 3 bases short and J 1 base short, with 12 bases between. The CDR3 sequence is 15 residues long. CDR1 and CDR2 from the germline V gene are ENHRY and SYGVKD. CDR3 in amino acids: CAISDSKGRNTEAFF. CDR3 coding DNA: TGTGCCATCAGTGACTCGAAGGGGAGGAACACTGAAGCTTTCTTT.

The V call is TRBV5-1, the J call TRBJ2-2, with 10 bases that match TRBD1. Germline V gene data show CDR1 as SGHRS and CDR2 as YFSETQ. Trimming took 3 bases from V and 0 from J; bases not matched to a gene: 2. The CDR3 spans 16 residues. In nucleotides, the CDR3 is TGCGCCAGCAGCTCTGGACAGGGGGCGAACACCGGGGAGCTGTTTTTT. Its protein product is CASSSGQGANTGELFF.

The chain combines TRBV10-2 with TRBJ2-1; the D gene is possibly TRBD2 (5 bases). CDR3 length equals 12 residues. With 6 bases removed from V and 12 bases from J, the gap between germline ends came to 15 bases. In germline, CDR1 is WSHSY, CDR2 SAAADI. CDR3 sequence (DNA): TGCGCCAGCAGACTAGGGCCGTGGGGGCAGTTCTTC. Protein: CASRLGPWGQFF.

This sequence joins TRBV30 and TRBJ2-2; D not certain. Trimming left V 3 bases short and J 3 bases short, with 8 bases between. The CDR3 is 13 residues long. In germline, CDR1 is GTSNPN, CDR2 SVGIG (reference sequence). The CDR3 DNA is TGTGCCTGGAGGAACCGGGACACCGGGGAGCTGTTTTTT. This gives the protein CAWRNRDTGELFF.

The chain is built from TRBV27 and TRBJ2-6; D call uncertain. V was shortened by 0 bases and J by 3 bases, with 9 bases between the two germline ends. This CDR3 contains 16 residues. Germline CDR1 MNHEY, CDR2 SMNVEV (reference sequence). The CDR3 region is CASSLSLGIGANVLTF. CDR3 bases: TGTGCCAGCAGTTTATCTCTCGGTATTGGGGCCAACGTCCTGACTTTC.

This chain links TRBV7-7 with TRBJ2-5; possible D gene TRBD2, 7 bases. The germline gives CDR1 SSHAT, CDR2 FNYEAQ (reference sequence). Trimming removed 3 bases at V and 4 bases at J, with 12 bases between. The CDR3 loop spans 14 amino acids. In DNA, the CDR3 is TGTGCCAGCAGCTTGCCGGGGGGCGGAGAGACCCAGTACTTC. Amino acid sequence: CASSLPGGGETQYF.